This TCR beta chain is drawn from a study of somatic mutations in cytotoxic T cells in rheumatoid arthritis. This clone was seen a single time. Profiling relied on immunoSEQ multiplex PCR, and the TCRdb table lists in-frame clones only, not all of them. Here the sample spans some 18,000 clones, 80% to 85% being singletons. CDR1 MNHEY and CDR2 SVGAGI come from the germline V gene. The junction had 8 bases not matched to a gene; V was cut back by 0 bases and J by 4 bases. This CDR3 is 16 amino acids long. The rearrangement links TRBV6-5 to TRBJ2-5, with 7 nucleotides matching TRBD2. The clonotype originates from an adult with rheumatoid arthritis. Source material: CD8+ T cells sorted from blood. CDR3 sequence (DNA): TGTGCCAGCAGTTACTCAGGGGTTGCGGGAGTAGAGACCCAGTACTTC. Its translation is CASSYSGVAGVETQYF.